The next 18 T cell receptor beta chains were all read from a single sample in a study of blood T cells in healthy people across ages. Primed by a sample-barcoded 5' primer and a J-beta primer mix, a second PCR proceeded for roughly 6 to 12 cycles. TCRdb re-analysed the 5' RACE reads in MiXCR, keeping a single row per CDR3 protein. The sample holds more than 600,000 distinct CDR3 sequences, 25% seen once. These same data were also listed under a study on T cells of mothers and their children.

The specimen was blood. The receptor source for this set is a boy aged 5 to 17 in good health.

This clonotype has just a few counts. The rearrangement links TRBV15 to TRBJ2-1; 10 bases are a match to TRBD2. The assigned J gene may be wrong: the sequence end matches TRBJ2-5 better. Germline CDR1 and CDR2: LNHNV and YYDKDF (reference sequence). The CDR3 covers 14 residues. The CDR3 loop is CATSRDLAGVSQYF. Here the CDR3 DNA reads TGTGCCACCAGCAGAGACCTAGCGGGAGTGTCCCAGTACTTC.

The chain uses TRBV20-1 and TRBJ2-1; 7 nucleotides align to TRBD2. The CDR3 is made up of 16 amino acids. Per the germline V gene, CDR1 is DFQATT and CDR2 is SNEGSKA (reference sequence). Germline trimming cut 0 bases from V and 6 bases from J; bases unmatched to any gene: 11. Here the CDR3 reads CSARDLVASSGNEQFF. The CDR3 bases are TGCAGTGCTAGAGATTTAGTCGCGTCTAGCGGCAATGAGCAGTTCTTC.

The CDR3 DNA is TGTGCCAGCAGTCGACAGCCTTCCATCCACGAGCAGTACTTC. Encoded protein: CASSRQPSIHEQYF. The genes are TRBV28 and TRBJ2-7; weak D call: TRBD1 (5 bases). Germline values: CDR1 MDHEN, CDR2 SYDVKM. The CDR3 sequence is 14 residues long. Deletions cut 5 bases from V and 5 bases from J, with 16 bases between.

This clonotype has only a few counts. The chain couples TRBV29-1 to TRBJ1-1; TRBD1 is a possible D gene (6 bases). This CDR3 has 13 residues. V shed 8 bases and J shed 4 bases, with 17 bases lying between them. Germline CDR1 reads SQVTM; CDR2 reads ANQGSEA. The CDR3 nucleotides read TGCAGCACCCGACAGGATCTCATCACTGAAGCTTTCTTT. Its translation is CSTRQDLITEAFF.

This chain links TRBV20-1 with TRBJ2-1, with D unclear. The germline CDR1 and CDR2 sequences are DFQATT and SNEGSKA (reference sequence). This CDR3 has 13 residues. V was clipped by 6 bases and J by 0 bases, with 9 bases between them. CDR3: CSAGRSSYNEQFF. As DNA, the CDR3 is TGCAGTGCCGGACGGAGCTCCTACAATGAGCAGTTCTTC.

The V gene is TRBV20-1, the J gene TRBJ2-5; D might be TRBD2 (6 bases). Germline loops: CDR1 DFQATT, CDR2 SNEGSKA (reference sequence). The CDR3 is 14 amino acids. V lost 4 bases to trimming and J lost 11 bases, with 23 bases between them. The CDR3 sequence: CSATQPGGTSRQYF. CDR3 bases: TGCAGTGCTACACAACCCGGGGGAACCTCGAGGCAGTACTTC.

The CDR3 sequence: CASRRRDTEAPQHF. DNA of the CDR3: TGTGCCAGCAGACGCCGGGACACCGAAGCGCCCCAGCATTTT. The chain is built from TRBV27 and TRBJ1-5; weak D call: TRBD1 (6 bases). The CDR3 length is 14 residues. Germline V gene sequence: CDR1 MNHEY, CDR2 SMNVEV (reference sequence). The germline V and J ends were trimmed by 6 bases and 9 bases, with 18 bases remaining between them.

The CDR3 loop is CASGGSDSGYEQYF. CDR3 in DNA: TGTGCCAGCGGGGGGTCGGATAGCGGCTACGAGCAGTACTTC. The rearrangement links TRBV4-2 to TRBJ2-7; tentatively, D is TRBD2 (6 bases). CDR3 length equals 14 residues. CDR1 and CDR2 (germline): LGHNA, YNFKEQ. Trimming removed 8 bases from V and 3 bases from J, with 17 bases in between.

This clonotype was detected a few times. The chain has TRBV5-1 and TRBJ1-1; no reliable D call. Germline V lookup: CDR1 SGHRS, CDR2 YFSETQ. V lost 4 bases and J 6 bases, leaving 19 bases between the germline ends. CDR3 size: 15 residues. CDR3 sequence reads: CASSVEGSSSPEAFF. The CDR3 DNA reads TGCGCCAGCAGCGTCGAGGGCTCTTCCTCCCCTGAAGCTTTCTTT.

This clonotype showed up just a few times. The J gene is TRBJ2-1, the V gene TRBV27; 8 bases line up with TRBD2. The CDR3 sequence is 16 residues long. Germline assignment: CDR1 MNHEY and CDR2 SMNVEV (reference sequence). The J segment lost 3 bases and the V segment lost 2 bases, leaving 6 bases of the junction unmatched. This CDR3 reads CASSLRASGRYNEQFF. The CDR3 coding sequence is TGTGCCAGCAGTTTAAGGGCTAGCGGGCGCTACAATGAGCAGTTCTTC.

This clonotype showed up just a few times. The chain carries TRBV5-1 and TRBJ2-1; 10 nucleotides agree with TRBD2. The length of the CDR3 is 14 residues. J lost 7 bases, V lost 4 bases, and 5 bases had no gene match. Germline V gene data show CDR1 as SGHRS and CDR2 as YFSETQ. The CDR3 DNA reads as TGCGCCAGCAGCGAGCGGGAGGGCTTAAATGAGCAGTTCTTC. It codes for CASSEREGLNEQFF.

The chain is built from TRBV5-6 and TRBJ2-5, with D perhaps given as TRBD1 or TRBD2 (5 bases each). V lost 1 base to trimming and J lost 5 bases, with 12 bases between them. The CDR3 totals 14 residues. The germline CDR1 and CDR2 sequences are SGHDT and YYEEEE. The CDR3, as DNA: TGTGCCAGCAGCTTGCACGGGGCGGCGGAGACCCAGTACTTC. Residues: CASSLHGAAETQYF.

This clonotype came up a few times. The chain combines TRBV29-1 with TRBJ2-1, with D unclear. Germline-derived CDR1 and CDR2 are SQVTM and ANQGSEA. CDR3 size: 17 residues. Deletions cut 2 bases from V and 0 bases from J, with 17 bases between. In DNA form, the CDR3 reads TGCAGCGTTGAAATTTTCCCCAGCCCGAGCTCCTACAATGAGCAGTTCTTC. Protein sequence: CSVEIFPSPSSYNEQFF.

This clonotype has only a few counts. The chain is built from TRBV7-9 and TRBJ1-1; D not resolved. Trimming took off 4 bases at V and 1 base at J, with 10 bases between the two ends. This CDR3 has 14 amino acids. Germline values: CDR1 SEHNR, CDR2 FQNEAQ (reference sequence). The CDR3 sequence: CASSSPFENTEAFF. CDR3 DNA sequence: TGTGCCAGCAGCTCGCCGTTCGAGAACACTGAAGCTTTCTTT.

The chain couples TRBV15 to TRBJ2-1; D remains unclear. Trimming took off 0 bases at V and 4 bases at J, with 10 bases between the two ends. CDR1 and CDR2 from the germline V gene are LNHNV and YYDKDF (reference sequence). The CDR3 covers 15 residues. For the CDR3, the DNA is TGTGCCACCAGCAGAGATCCCGCCGGATACAATGAGCAGTTCTTC. Encoded protein: CATSRDPAGYNEQFF.

This clonotype was seen more than once but under ten times. The chain combines TRBV27 with TRBJ2-2; the D gene is possibly TRBD1 (5 bases). This CDR3 is built from 15 residues. Trimming shortened V by 7 bases and J by 2 bases, and 14 bases separated the two germline ends. Per germline, CDR1 MNHEY and CDR2 SMNVEV (reference sequence). In DNA form, the CDR3 reads TGTGCCAGCAAGATAAGGGGCGCAAACACCGGGGAGCTGTTTTTT. Encoded protein: CASKIRGANTGELFF.

This chain joins TRBV29-1 and TRBJ2-1; D is ambiguous. With 0 bases removed from V and 3 bases from J, the gap between germline ends came to 9 bases. This CDR3 has 14 residues. Germline values: CDR1 SQVTM, CDR2 ANQGSEA. The CDR3 DNA reads TGCAGCGTTGAAGATGCCACAGACTACAATGAGCAGTTCTTC. As protein: CSVEDATDYNEQFF.

V is TRBV19 and J is TRBJ2-2, with D unclear. This CDR3 has 13 residues. Germline lookup yields CDR1 LNHDA and CDR2 SQIVND (reference sequence). V was clipped by 6 bases and J by 3 bases, with 8 bases between them. In DNA form, the CDR3 reads TGTGCCAGTAGGGTGACCGACACCGGGGAGCTGTTTTTT. Translating it yields CASRVTDTGELFF.